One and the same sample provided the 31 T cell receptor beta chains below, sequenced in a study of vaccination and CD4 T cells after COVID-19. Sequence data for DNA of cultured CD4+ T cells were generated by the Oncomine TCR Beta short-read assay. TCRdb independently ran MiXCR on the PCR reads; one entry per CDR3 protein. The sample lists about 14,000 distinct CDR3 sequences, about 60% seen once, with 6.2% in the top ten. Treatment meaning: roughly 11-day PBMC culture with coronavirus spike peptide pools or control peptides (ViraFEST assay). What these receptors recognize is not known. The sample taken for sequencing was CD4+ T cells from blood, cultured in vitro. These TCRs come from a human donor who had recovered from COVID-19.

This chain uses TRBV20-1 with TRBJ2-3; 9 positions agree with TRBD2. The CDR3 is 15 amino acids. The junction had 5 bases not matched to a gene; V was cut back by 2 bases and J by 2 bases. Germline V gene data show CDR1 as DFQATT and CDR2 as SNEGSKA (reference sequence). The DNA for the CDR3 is TGCAGTGCTAGAACTCAGCGGGGGGCCACAGATACGCAGTATTTT. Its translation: CSARTQRGATDTQYF.

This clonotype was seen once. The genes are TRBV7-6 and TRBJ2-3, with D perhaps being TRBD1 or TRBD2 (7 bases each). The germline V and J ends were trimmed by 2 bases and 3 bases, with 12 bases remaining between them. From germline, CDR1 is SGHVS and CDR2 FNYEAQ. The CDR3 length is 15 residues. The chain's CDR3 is CASSLYQGGTDTQYF. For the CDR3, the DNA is TGTGCCAGCAGCTTATACCAGGGGGGGACAGATACGCAGTATTTT.

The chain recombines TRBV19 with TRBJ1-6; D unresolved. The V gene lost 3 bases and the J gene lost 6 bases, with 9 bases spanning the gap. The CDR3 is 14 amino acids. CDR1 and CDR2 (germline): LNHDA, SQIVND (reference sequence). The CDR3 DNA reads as TGTGCCAGTAGTATTTTGGACGGTAATTCACCCCTCCACTTT. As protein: CASSILDGNSPLHF.

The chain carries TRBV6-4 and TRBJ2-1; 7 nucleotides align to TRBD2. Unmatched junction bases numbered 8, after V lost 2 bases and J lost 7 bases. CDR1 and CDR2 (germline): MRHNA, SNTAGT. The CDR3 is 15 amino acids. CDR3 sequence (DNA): TGTGCCAGCAGTGACGCGGGAGTATCGTTTAATGAGCAGTTCTTC. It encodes CASSDAGVSFNEQFF.

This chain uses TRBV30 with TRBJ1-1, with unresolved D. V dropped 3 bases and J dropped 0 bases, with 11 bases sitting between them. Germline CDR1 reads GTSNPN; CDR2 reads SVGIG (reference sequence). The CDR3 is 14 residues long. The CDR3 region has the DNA TGTGCCTGGAGGGTTTGGGTCATGAACACTGAAGCTTTCTTT. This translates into CAWRVWVMNTEAFF.

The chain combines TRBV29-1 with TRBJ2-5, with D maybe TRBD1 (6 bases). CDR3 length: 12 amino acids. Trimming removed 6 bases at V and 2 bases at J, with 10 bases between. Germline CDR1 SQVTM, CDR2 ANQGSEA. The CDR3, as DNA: TGCAGCGTCAACGGACAGCAAGAGACCCAGTACTTC. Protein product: CSVNGQQETQYF. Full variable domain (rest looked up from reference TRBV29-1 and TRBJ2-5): SAVISQKPSRDICQRGTSLTIQCQVDSQVTMMFWYRQQPGQSLTLIATANQGSEATYESGFVIDKFPISRPNLTFSTLTVSNMSPEDSSIYLCSVNGQQETQYFGPGTRLLVL.

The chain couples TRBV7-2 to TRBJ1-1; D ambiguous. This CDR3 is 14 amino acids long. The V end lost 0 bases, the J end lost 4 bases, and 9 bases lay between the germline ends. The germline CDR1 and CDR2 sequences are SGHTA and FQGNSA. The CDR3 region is CASSLALGGTEAFF. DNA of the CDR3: TGTGCCAGCAGCTTAGCCCTGGGAGGCACTGAAGCTTTCTTT.

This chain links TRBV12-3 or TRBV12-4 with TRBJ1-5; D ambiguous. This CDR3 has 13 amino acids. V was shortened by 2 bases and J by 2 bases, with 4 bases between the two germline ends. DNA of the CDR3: TGTGCCAGCAGTTTAACTGGCAATCAGCCCCAGCATTTT. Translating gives CASSLTGNQPQHF.

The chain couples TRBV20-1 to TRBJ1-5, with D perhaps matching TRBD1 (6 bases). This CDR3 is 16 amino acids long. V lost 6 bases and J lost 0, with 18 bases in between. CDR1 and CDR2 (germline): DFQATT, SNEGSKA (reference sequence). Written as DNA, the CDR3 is TGCAGTGCGTCCGATATCCAGGGGCCTAGCAATCAGCCCCAGCATTTT. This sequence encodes CSASDIQGPSNQPQHF.

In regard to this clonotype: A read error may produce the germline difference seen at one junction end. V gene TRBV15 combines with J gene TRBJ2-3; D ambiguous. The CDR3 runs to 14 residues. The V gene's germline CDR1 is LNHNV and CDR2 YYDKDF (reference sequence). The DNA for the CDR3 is TGTACCACCAGCGTCCGGAAAGGCACAGATACGCAGTATTTT. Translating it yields CTTSVRKGTDTQYF.

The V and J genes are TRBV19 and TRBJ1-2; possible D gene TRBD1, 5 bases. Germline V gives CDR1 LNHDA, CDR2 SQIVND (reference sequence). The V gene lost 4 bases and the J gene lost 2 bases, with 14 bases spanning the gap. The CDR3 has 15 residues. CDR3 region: CASSTRETANYGYTF. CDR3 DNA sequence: TGTGCCAGTAGTACTCGGGAGACAGCGAACTATGGCTACACCTTC.

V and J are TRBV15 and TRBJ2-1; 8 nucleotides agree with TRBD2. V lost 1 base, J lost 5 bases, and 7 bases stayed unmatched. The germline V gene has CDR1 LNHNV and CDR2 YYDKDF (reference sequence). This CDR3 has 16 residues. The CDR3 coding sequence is TGTGCCACCAGCAGAGGTTCTAGCGGGCTAGACAATGAGCAGTTCTTC. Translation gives CATSRGSSGLDNEQFF.

The CDR3 spells CASSLWTGYVYTF. CDR3 nucleotides: TGTGCCAGCAGCCTCTGGACAGGCTATGTGTACACCTTC. The chain links TRBV7-2 to TRBJ1-2; 7 bases are a match to TRBD1. J was trimmed by 11 bases and V by 5 bases; bases with no gene match: 11. From germline, CDR1 is SGHTA and CDR2 FQGNSA. This CDR3 is 13 amino acids long.

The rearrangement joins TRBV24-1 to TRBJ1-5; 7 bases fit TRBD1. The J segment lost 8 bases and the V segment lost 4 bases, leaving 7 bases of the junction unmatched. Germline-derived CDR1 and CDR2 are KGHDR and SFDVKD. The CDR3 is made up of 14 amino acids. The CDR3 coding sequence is TGTGCCACCAGTGAGACAGGGACGGGGGAGCCCCAGCATTTT. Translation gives CATSETGTGEPQHF.

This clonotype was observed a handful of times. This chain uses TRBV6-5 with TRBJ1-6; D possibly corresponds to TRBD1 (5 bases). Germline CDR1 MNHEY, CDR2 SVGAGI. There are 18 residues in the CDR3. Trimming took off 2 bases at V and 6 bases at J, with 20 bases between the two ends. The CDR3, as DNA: TGTGCCAGCAGTTACACCCCCTTAGGGGCCAGTTCTAATTCACCCCTCCACTTT. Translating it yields CASSYTPLGASSNSPLHF.

This chain's CDR3 is CASSTQTGTETQYF. The CDR3 coding sequence is TGCGCCAGCAGCACTCAGACAGGGACTGAGACCCAGTACTTC. J is TRBJ2-5 and V is TRBV5-1, with D tentatively TRBD1 (7 bases). Germline V lookup: CDR1 SGHRS, CDR2 YFSETQ. The germline V and J ends were trimmed by 4 bases and 5 bases, with 15 bases remaining between them. There are 14 residues in the CDR3.

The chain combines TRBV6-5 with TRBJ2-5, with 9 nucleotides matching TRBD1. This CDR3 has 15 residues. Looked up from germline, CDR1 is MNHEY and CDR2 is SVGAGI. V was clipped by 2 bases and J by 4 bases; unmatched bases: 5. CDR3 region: CASSYTGGVVETQYF. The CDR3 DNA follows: TGTGCCAGCAGTTACACAGGGGGCGTCGTAGAGACCCAGTACTTC.

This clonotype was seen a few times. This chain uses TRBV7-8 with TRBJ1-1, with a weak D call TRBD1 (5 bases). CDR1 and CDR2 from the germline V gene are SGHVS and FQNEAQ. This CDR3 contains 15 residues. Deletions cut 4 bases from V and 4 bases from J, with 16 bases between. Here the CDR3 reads CASSSTGGSVTEAFF. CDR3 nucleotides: TGTGCCAGCAGCTCGACGGGGGGTTCGGTCACTGAAGCTTTCTTT.

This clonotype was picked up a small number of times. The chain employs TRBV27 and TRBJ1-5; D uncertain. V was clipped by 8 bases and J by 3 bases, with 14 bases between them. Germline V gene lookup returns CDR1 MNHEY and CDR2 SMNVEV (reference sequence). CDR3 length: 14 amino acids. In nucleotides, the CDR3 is TGTGCCAGCGGCCCGGGCCAGTACAATCAGCCCCAGCATTTT. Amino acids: CASGPGQYNQPQHF.

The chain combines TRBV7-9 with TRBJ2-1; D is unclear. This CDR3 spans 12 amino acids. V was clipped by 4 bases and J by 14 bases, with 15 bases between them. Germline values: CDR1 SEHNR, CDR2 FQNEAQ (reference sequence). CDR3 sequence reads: CASSSWQRVKFF. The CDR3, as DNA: TGTGCCAGCAGCTCCTGGCAACGGGTTAAGTTCTTC.

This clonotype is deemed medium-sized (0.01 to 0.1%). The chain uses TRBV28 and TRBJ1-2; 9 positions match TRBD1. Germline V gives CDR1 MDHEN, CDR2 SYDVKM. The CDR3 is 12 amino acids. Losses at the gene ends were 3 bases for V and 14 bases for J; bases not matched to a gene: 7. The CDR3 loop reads CASSLGDREWTF. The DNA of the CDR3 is TGTGCCAGCAGTTTGGGGGACAGGGAGTGGACCTTC.

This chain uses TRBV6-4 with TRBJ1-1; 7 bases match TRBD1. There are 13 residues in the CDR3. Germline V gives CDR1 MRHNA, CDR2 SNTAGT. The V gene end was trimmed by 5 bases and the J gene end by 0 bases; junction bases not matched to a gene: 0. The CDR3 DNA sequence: TGTGCCAGCAGTCAGGGGGTGAACACTGAAGCTTTCTTT. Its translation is CASSQGVNTEAFF.

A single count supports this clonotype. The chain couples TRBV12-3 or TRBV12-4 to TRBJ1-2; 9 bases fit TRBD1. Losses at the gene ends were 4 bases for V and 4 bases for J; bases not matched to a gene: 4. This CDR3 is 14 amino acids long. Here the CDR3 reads CASSYRDRVYGYTF. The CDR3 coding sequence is TGTGCCAGCAGTTACCGGGACAGGGTCTATGGCTACACCTTC.

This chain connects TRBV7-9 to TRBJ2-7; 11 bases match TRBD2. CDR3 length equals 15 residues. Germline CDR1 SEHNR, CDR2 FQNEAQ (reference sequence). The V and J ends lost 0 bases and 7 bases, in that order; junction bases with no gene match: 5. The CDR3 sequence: CASSLALAGGSEQYF. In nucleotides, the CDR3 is TGTGCCAGCAGCTTAGCGCTAGCGGGAGGCTCGGAGCAGTACTTC.

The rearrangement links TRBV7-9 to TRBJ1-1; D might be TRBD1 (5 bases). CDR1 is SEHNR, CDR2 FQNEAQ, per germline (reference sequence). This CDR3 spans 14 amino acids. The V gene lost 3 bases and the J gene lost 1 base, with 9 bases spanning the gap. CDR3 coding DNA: TGTGCCAGCAGCTTCAGGCAGGGGAACACTGAAGCTTTCTTT. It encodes CASSFRQGNTEAFF.

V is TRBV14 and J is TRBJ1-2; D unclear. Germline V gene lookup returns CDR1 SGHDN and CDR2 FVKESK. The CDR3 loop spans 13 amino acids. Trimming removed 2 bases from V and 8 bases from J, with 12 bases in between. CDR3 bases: TGTGCCAGCAGCCAACAACGTACCTCGGGCTACACCTTC. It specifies CASSQQRTSGYTF.

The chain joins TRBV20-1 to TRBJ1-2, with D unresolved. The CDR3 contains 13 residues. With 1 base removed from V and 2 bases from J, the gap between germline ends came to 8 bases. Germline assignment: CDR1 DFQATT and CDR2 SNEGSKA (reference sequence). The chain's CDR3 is CSARVGRNYGYTF. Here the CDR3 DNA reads TGCAGTGCTAGAGTAGGACGGAACTATGGCTACACCTTC.

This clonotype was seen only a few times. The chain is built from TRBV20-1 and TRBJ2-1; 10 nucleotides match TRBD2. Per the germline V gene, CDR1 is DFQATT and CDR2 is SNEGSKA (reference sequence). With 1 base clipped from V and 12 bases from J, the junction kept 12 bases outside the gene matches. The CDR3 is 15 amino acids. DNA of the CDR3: TGCAGTGCTAGAGCCCTAGCGGGAGTGTCCCTTGGGCAGTTCTTC. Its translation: CSARALAGVSLGQFF.

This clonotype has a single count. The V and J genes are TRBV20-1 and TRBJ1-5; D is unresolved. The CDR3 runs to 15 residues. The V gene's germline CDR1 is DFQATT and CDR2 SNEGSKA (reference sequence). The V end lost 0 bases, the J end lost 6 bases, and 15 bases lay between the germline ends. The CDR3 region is CSARDSARGSQPQHF. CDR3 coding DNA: TGCAGTGCTAGAGATAGCGCCCGAGGAAGTCAGCCCCAGCATTTT.

The DNA of the CDR3 is TGTGCCAGCTGTAGGGAGAACTCCTACGAGCAGTACTTC. Protein product: CASCRENSYEQYF. V usage is TRBV2 and J usage is TRBJ2-7; D might be TRBD2 (5 bases). V lost 8 bases, J lost 0 bases, and 11 bases lay in between. The CDR3 consists of 13 residues. Germline lookup yields CDR1 SNHLY and CDR2 FYNNEI. Variable domain in full (rest from reference TRBV2 and TRBJ2-7): EPEVTQTPSHQVTQMGQEVILRCVPISNHLYFYWYRQILGQKVEFLVSFYNNEISEKSEIFDDQFSVERPDGSNFTLKIRSTKLEDSAMYFCASCRENSYEQYFGPGTRLTVT.

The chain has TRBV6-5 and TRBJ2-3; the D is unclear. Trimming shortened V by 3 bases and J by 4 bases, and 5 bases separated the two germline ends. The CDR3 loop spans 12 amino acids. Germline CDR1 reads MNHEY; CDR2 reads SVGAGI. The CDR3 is CASSYNADTQYF. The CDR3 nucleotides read TGTGCCAGCAGTTATAATGCAGATACGCAGTATTTT.